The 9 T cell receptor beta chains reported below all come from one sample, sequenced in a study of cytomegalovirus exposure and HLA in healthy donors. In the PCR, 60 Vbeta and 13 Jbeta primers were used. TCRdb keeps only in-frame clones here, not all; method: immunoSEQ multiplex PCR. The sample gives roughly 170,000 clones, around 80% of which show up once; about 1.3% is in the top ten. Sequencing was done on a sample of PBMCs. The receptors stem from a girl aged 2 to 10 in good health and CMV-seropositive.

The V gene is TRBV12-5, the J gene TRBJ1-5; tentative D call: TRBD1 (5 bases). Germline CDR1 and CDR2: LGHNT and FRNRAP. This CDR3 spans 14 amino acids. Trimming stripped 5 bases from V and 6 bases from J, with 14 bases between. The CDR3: CASGPGVQGQPQHF. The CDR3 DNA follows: TGTGCTAGTGGTCCGGGGGTTCAGGGTCAGCCCCAGCATTTT.

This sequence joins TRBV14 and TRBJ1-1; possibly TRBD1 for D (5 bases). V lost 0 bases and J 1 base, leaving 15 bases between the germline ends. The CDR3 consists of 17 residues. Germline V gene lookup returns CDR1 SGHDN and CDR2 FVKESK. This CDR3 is CASSQEPSLGANTEAFF. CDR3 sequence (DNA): TGTGCCAGCAGCCAAGAACCGAGCTTAGGGGCGAACACTGAAGCTTTCTTT. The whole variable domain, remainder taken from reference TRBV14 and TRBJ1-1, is EAGVTQFPSHSVIEKGQTVTLRCDPISGHDNLYWYRRVMGKEIKFLLHFVKESKQDESGMPNNRFLAERTGGTYSTLKVQPAELEDSGVYFCASSQEPSLGANTEAFFGQGTRLTVV.

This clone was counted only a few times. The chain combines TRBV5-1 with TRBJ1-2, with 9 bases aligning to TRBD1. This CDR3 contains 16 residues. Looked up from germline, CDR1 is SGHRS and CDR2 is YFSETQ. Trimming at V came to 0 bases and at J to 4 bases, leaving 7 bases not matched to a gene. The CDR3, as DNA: TGCGCCAGCAGCTTGGGAGGGGGACAGGGCTTCTATGGCTACACCTTC. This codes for CASSLGGGQGFYGYTF.

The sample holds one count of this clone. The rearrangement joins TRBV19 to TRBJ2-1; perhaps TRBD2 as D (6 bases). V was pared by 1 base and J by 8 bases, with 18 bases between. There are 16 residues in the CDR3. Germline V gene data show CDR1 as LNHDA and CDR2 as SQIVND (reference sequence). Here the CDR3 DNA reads TGTGCCAGTAGTATAGGGGGGGTTTCTCCGGGGGATGAGCAGTTCTTC. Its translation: CASSIGGVSPGDEQFF. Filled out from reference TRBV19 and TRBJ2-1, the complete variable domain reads DGGITQSPKYLFRKEGQNVTLSCEQNLNHDAMYWYRQDPGQGLRLIYYSQIVNDFQKGDIAEGYSVSREKKESFPLTVTSAQKNPTAFYLCASSIGGVSPGDEQFFGPGTRLTVL.

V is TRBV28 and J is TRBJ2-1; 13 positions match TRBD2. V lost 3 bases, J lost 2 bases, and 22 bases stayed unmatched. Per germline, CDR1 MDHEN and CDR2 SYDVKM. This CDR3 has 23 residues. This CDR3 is CASSFWWDRRTSGRFLTYNEQFF. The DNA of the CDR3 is TGTGCCAGCAGTTTCTGGTGGGACCGACGGACTAGCGGGAGATTCCTGACCTACAATGAGCAGTTCTTC.

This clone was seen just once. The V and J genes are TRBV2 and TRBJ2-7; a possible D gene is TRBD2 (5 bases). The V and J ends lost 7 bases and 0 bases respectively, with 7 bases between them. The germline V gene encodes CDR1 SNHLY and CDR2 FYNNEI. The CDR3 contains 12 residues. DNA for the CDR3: TGTGCCAGCACAGCGGCCTCCTACGAGCAGTACTTC. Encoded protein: CASTAASYEQYF.

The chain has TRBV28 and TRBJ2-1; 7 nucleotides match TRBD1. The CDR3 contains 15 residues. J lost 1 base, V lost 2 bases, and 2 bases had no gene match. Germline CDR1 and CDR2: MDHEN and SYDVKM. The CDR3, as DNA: TGTGCCAGCAGTTTAACAGGGGCATCCTACAATGAGCAGTTCTTC. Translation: CASSLTGASYNEQFF.

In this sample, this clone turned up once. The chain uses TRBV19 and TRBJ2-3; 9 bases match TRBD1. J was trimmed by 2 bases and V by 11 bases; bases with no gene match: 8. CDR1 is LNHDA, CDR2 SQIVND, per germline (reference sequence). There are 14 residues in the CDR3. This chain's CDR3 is CACSGTGPTDTQYF. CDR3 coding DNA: TGTGCCTGTTCCGGGACAGGGCCCACAGATACGCAGTATTTT.

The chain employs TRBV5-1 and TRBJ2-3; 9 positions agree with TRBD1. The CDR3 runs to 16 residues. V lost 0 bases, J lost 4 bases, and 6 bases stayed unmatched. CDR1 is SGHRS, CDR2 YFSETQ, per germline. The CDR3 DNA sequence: TGCGCCAGCAGCTTGGGTGGGACAGGGATTGCAGATACGCAGTATTTT. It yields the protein CASSLGGTGIADTQYF.